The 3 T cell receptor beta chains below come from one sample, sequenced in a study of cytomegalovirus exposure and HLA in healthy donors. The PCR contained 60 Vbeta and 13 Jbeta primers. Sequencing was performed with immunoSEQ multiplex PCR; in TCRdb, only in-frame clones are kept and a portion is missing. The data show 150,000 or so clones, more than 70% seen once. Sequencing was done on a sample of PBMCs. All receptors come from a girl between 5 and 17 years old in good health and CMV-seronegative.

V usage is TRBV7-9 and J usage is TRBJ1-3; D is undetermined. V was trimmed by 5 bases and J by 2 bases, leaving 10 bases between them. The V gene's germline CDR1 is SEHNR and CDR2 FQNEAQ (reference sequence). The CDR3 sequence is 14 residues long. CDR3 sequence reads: CASSPSVAGNTIYF. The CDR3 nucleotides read TGTGCCAGCAGCCCCTCTGTTGCTGGAAACACCATATATTTT.

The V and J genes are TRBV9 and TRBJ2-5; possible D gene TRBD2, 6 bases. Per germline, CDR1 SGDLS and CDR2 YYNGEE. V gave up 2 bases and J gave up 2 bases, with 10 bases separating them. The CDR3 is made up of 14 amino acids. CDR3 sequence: CASSVGGRQETQYF. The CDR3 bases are TGTGCCAGCAGCGTGGGGGGAAGGCAAGAGACCCAGTACTTC.

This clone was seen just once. The CDR3 spells CASSDMWGESPLHF. Written as DNA, the CDR3 is TGTGCCAGCAGTGACATGTGGGGAGAGTCACCCCTCCACTTT. The chain has TRBV14 and TRBJ1-6, with unresolved D. Trimming removed 6 bases at V and 10 bases at J, with 16 bases between. The CDR3 length is 14 residues. CDR1 and CDR2 from the germline V gene are SGHDN and FVKESK. The full variable domain, its missing parts supplied by reference TRBV14 and TRBJ1-6, is EAGVTQFPSHSVIEKGQTVTLRCDPISGHDNLYWYRRVMGKEIKFLLHFVKESKQDESGMPNNRFLAERTGGTYSTLKVQPAELEDSGVYFCASSDMWGESPLHFGNGTRLTVT.